This TCR beta chain is from a study of cytomegalovirus exposure and HLA in healthy donors. The PCR contained 60 Vbeta and 13 Jbeta primers. The method was immunoSEQ multiplex PCR; TCRdb's version includes in-frame clones alone and lacks a portion of them. Of approximately 150,000 clones listed, roughly 85% are singletons. The sequenced material came from PBMCs. This receptor was identified in a male donor in good health and CMV-seronegative.

CDR3 DNA sequence: TGTGCCAGCAGTTACCTTACAGGGTATAAAGCTTTCTTT. This gives the protein CASSYLTGYKAFF. The chain has TRBV6-5 and TRBJ1-1; TRBD1 is a possible D gene (6 bases). Germline-derived CDR1 and CDR2 are MNHEY and SVGAGI. The CDR3 contains 13 residues. Between the trimmed V and J ends, which lost 2 bases and 9 bases, there was a span of 13 bases.